The 21 T cell receptor beta chains below come from one sample, sequenced in a study of blood T cell repertoires in COVID-19. Generated by immunoSEQ multiplex PCR, the TCRdb table keeps only in-frame clones and is missing some. The profile covers around 250,000 clones, with around 87% appearing a single time and approximately 1.6% taken by the ten largest. Sequenced material: PBMCs or T cells enriched from blood (not recorded which). These receptor sequences come from a woman aged 50 to 60 who had recovered from COVID-19.

The chain carries TRBV19 and TRBJ1-5; D is possibly TRBD1 (5 bases). Germline values: CDR1 LNHDA, CDR2 SQIVND (reference sequence). With 6 bases removed from V and 0 bases from J, the gap between germline ends came to 18 bases. CDR3 length equals 17 residues. The CDR3 is CASSRQGGENSNQPQHF. The CDR3 nucleotides read TGTGCCAGTAGCCGCCAGGGAGGGGAGAATAGCAATCAGCCCCAGCATTTT.

V is TRBV2 and J is TRBJ2-1; a possible D gene is TRBD2 (6 bases). The CDR3 is 13 amino acids. The V end lost 6 bases, the J end lost 6 bases, and 12 bases lay between the germline ends. The germline gives CDR1 SNHLY, CDR2 FYNNEI. CDR3 sequence: CASRGGWGNEQFF. The CDR3 nucleotides read TGTGCCAGCAGGGGGGGATGGGGCAATGAGCAGTTCTTC.

V usage is TRBV5-1 and J usage is TRBJ1-3; D is ambiguous. Germline V gives CDR1 SGHRS, CDR2 YFSETQ. The CDR3 is made up of 14 amino acids. V was shortened by 2 bases and J by 0 bases, with 6 bases between the two germline ends. In DNA, the CDR3 is TGCGCCAGCAGCTTCGAGGGCTCTGGAAACACCATATATTTT. Residues: CASSFEGSGNTIYF.

This sequence joins TRBV13 and TRBJ2-7; 7 bases agree with TRBD2. This CDR3 contains 15 residues. Per germline, CDR1 PRHDT and CDR2 FYEKMQ (reference sequence). J was trimmed by 4 bases and V by 5 bases; bases with no gene match: 11. CDR3 sequence: CASSPAGSGGYEQYF. CDR3 sequence (DNA): TGTGCCAGCAGCCCTGCGGGGTCGGGAGGATACGAGCAGTACTTC.

The chain joins TRBV18 to TRBJ1-1; TRBD1 matches at 7 bases. The trim removed 0 bases at V and 5 bases at J, leaving 9 bases unmatched. This CDR3 comprises 16 residues. The germline V gene has CDR1 KGHSH and CDR2 LQKENI. DNA of the CDR3: TGTGCCAGCTCACCACCTGGAGGACAGGTCATGACTGAAGCTTTCTTT. This encodes CASSPPGGQVMTEAFF.

A few counts support this clone. The CDR3 loop reads CASSSRQGLSGYTF. In DNA form, the CDR3 reads TGTGCCAGCAGCTCGAGACAGGGGCTCAGTGGCTACACCTTC. V gene TRBV7-2 combines with J gene TRBJ1-2; 8 nucleotides agree with TRBD1. Per the germline V gene, CDR1 is SGHTA and CDR2 is FQGNSA. There are 14 residues in the CDR3. V lost 4 bases to trimming and J lost 7 bases; unmatched junction nucleotides: 8.

The chain is built from TRBV7-9 and TRBJ1-5, with 7 nucleotides matching TRBD1. V dropped 6 bases and J dropped 3; count of bases not matched to a gene: 5. The CDR3 loop spans 14 amino acids. The germline gives CDR1 SEHNR, CDR2 FQNEAQ (reference sequence). CDR3 bases: TGTGCCAGCAGTCTTACAGGGGTCAATCAGCCCCAGCATTTT. Translating gives CASSLTGVNQPQHF.

In its sample, this clone was seen a few times. This chain links TRBV19 with TRBJ1-1; no reliable D call. Trimming took 7 bases from V and 1 from J, leaving 13 bases between them. Germline V gene data show CDR1 as LNHDA and CDR2 as SQIVND (reference sequence). The CDR3 extends over 14 amino acids. CDR3 DNA sequence: TGTGCCAGTAAATCCGGCAGACAGAACACTGAAGCTTTCTTT. Translated: CASKSGRQNTEAFF.

This chain connects TRBV18 to TRBJ2-1; 9 bases align to TRBD1. From germline, CDR1 is KGHSH and CDR2 LQKENI. V shed 3 bases and J 6 bases; nucleotides not matched to a gene: 9. The CDR3 spans 16 residues. The CDR3 DNA reads TGTGCCAGCTCACCTAATCCGGGACAGGGAACCAATGAGCAGTTCTTC. It encodes CASSPNPGQGTNEQFF. The full variable domain, completed using reference TRBV18 and TRBJ2-1, is NAGVMQNPRHLVRRRGQEARLRCSPMKGHSHVYWYRQLPEEGLKFMVYLQKENIIDESGMPKERFSAEFPKEGPSILRIQQVVRGDSAAYFCASSPNPGQGTNEQFFGPGTRLTVL.

This rearrangement joins TRBV29-1 to TRBJ2-3; tentatively, D is TRBD2 (5 bases). The V and J ends lost 7 bases and 0 bases respectively, with 11 bases between them. The germline V gene encodes CDR1 SQVTM and CDR2 ANQGSEA. This CDR3 is 13 amino acids long. The CDR3 here is CSGGSDSTDTQYF. CDR3 DNA sequence: TGCAGCGGCGGGTCAGATAGCACAGATACGCAGTATTTT.

The chain is built from TRBV2 and TRBJ2-5; 7 bases are shared with TRBD2. This CDR3 contains 16 residues. Unmatched junction bases numbered 10, after V lost 4 bases and J lost 2 bases. The germline V gene has CDR1 SNHLY and CDR2 FYNNEI. The CDR3 region is CASSGGRVRGQETQYF. CDR3 coding DNA: TGTGCCAGCAGTGGAGGGAGGGTTAGGGGACAAGAGACCCAGTACTTC. The entire variable domain, with the rest obtained from reference TRBV2 and TRBJ2-5, is as follows: EPEVTQTPSHQVTQMGQEVILRCVPISNHLYFYWYRQILGQKVEFLVSFYNNEISEKSEIFDDQFSVERPDGSNFTLKIRSTKLEDSAMYFCASSGGRVRGQETQYFGPGTRLLVL.

The chain carries TRBV19 and TRBJ2-3; 10 nucleotides agree with TRBD2. V trimming: 3 bases; J trimming: 2 bases; junction bases outside the gene matches: 14. CDR3 size: 19 residues. Germline lookup yields CDR1 LNHDA and CDR2 SQIVND (reference sequence). The DNA for the CDR3 is TGTGCCAGTAGTATGTCTAGCGGGAGACGCGTAGGGGTCACAGATACGCAGTATTTT. Residues: CASSMSSGRRVGVTDTQYF.

The chain couples TRBV11-2 to TRBJ1-2; TRBD1 agrees at 7 bases. V shed 1 base and J 4 bases; nucleotides not matched to a gene: 6. The CDR3 loop spans 15 amino acids. CDR1 is SGHAT and CDR2 is FQNNGV in the germline V gene. The DNA of the CDR3 is TGTGCCAGCAGCTTAGGACAGGGTGGTTTCTATGGCTACACCTTC. As protein: CASSLGQGGFYGYTF.

This sequence joins TRBV6-5 and TRBJ1-2; D call uncertain. The V and J ends lost 7 bases and 4 bases respectively, with 13 bases between them. The germline V gene encodes CDR1 MNHEY and CDR2 SVGAGI. This CDR3 is built from 13 residues. CDR3 in amino acids: CASTTLEIYGYTF. CDR3 in DNA: TGTGCCAGCACTACGTTAGAAATCTATGGCTACACCTTC.

The chain is built from TRBV16 and TRBJ2-3; 10 bases match TRBD2. CDR3 length equals 15 residues. Germline CDR1 reads KGHSY; CDR2 reads FQNENV. The V segment lost 3 bases and the J segment 7 bases; nucleotides outside the gene matches: 7. In DNA form, the CDR3 reads TGTGCCAGCAGCCAGCCCGGGACTAGCGCTAATACGCAGTATTTT. The encoded protein is CASSQPGTSANTQYF.

The chain recombines TRBV10-3 with TRBJ1-2; D is perhaps TRBD1 (5 bases). There are 13 residues in the CDR3. Germline V lookup: CDR1 ENHRY, CDR2 SYGVKD. V was trimmed by 0 bases and J by 4 bases, leaving 6 bases between them. CDR3 protein: CAISESDIYGYTF. The CDR3 DNA is TGTGCCATCAGTGAGTCGGACATCTATGGCTACACCTTC.

As to this clone: This specimen includes other DNA sequences encoding the same CDR3. The chain links TRBV6-5 to TRBJ2-7, with D maybe TRBD2 (6 bases). The V end lost 0 bases, the J end lost 2 bases, and 8 bases lay between the germline ends. The CDR3 runs 14 residues. The germline V gene has CDR1 MNHEY and CDR2 SVGAGI. In DNA, the CDR3 is TGTGCCAGCAGTTACTCGGGGGGTACCTACGAGCAGTACTTC. It is translated as CASSYSGGTYEQYF.

The chain couples TRBV6-5 to TRBJ2-5; 13 bases align to TRBD2. This CDR3 has 16 residues. Germline V CDR1 and CDR2: MNHEY, SVGAGI. Trimming at V came to 3 bases and at J to 5 bases, leaving 6 bases not matched to a gene. Written as DNA, the CDR3 is TGTGCCAGCAGTTATCGGACTAGCGGGAGTGGGGAGACCCAGTACTTC. As protein: CASSYRTSGSGETQYF.

This clone was observed a few times. This chain links TRBV5-5 with TRBJ2-3; TRBD2 is a possible D gene (7 bases). Germline CDR1 reads SGHKS; CDR2 reads YYEKEE (reference sequence). The CDR3 is 17 residues long. Trimming removed 6 bases at V and 6 bases at J, with 26 bases between. Written as DNA, the CDR3 is TGTGCCAGCACCCGTGGCAGGGGACCGCCGCGGGGGGATACGCAGTATTTT. As protein: CASTRGRGPPRGDTQYF.

This chain joins TRBV7-6 and TRBJ2-5; perhaps TRBD1 as D (6 bases). Germline CDR1 SGHVS, CDR2 FNYEAQ. This CDR3 has 14 residues. Between the trimmed V and J ends, which lost 4 bases and 5 bases, there was a span of 14 bases. CDR3 sequence: CASSSGQPKETQYF. CDR3 nucleotide sequence: TGTGCCAGCAGCTCAGGACAGCCTAAGGAGACCCAGTACTTC. Based on the CDR3 plus reference TRBV7-6 and TRBJ2-5, the full variable domain is GAGVSQSPRYKVTKRGQDVALRCDPISGHVSLYWYRQALGQGPEFLTYFNYEAQQDKSGLPNDRFSAERPEGSISTLTIQRTEQRDSAMYRCASSSGQPKETQYFGPGTRLLVL.

The V and J genes are TRBV5-1 and TRBJ1-1; D might be TRBD1 (5 bases). The germline V gene has CDR1 SGHRS and CDR2 YFSETQ. The CDR3 has 16 amino acids. The V end was cut by 6 bases, the J end by 2 bases, with 20 bases between. The CDR3 DNA reads TGCGCCAGCACCCGAGCGGTGGGGGACTCCAACACTGAAGCTTTCTTT. This translates into CASTRAVGDSNTEAFF. Complete variable domain (other parts from reference TRBV5-1 and TRBJ1-1): KAGVTQTPRYLIKTRGQQVTLSCSPISGHRSVSWYQQTPGQGLQFLFEYFSETQRNKGNFPGRFSGRQFSNSRSEMNVSTLELGDSALYLCASTRAVGDSNTEAFFGQGTRLTVV.